This is a list of T cell receptor beta chains from one sample in a study of OX40 agonist ivuxolimab in advanced cancers. Produced via immunoSEQ multiplex PCR; TCRdb's table is partial and in-frame only. The table lists about 100,000 clones, approximately 90% of them singletons. The source was CD4+ or CD8+ T cells sorted from blood, collected in a trial of the OX40 agonist ivuxolimab. Source of these receptors: an adult with an advanced solid tumor such as melanoma, head and neck, liver or kidney cancer. The CDR3 runs from the conserved cysteine through the conserved F or W. A D gene is named only where the DNA matches it firmly. The listing skips clone size in some rows; elsewhere it reads once, few, many or a size class.

clone_size	d_call	v_call	j_call	cdr3_nt	cdr3_aa
.	.	TRBV11-2	TRBJ2-1	TGTGCCAGCAGCGCCCAGGGTAGCGGAACCTACAATGAGCAGTTCTTC	CASSAQGSGTYNEQFF
.	TRBD1	TRBV28	TRBJ2-1	TGTGCCGTTTACCAGGGGGCAGTTTTTTCGTCCTACAATGAGCAGTTCTTC	CAVYQGAVFSSYNEQFF
.	.	TRBV27	TRBJ2-3	TGTGCCAGCACCCGCACAGATACGCAGTATTTT	CASTRTDTQYF
.	.	TRBV7-6	TRBJ2-3	TGTGCCAGCAGCTTATCCACTCTTAACACAGATACGCAGTATTTT	CASSLSTLNTDTQYF
.	TRBD1	TRBV11-2	TRBJ1-1	TGTGCCAGCAGCTTAAACAGGGGGCCCCTGAACACTGAAGCTTTCTTT	CASSLNRGPLNTEAFF
.	TRBD1	TRBV2	TRBJ2-3	TGTGCCAGCAGTACCCGGGACAGGGTACCGTATACGCAGTATTTT	CASSTRDRVPYTQYF
.	.	TRBV18	TRBJ1-4	TGTGCCAGCTCACCACCCACCCCTCTAGGCGGTGAAAAACTGTTTTTT	CASSPPTPLGGEKLFF
.	TRBD2	TRBV7-2	TRBJ2-1	TGTGCCAGCAGCCTTACTAGCGGGGATTCAAAGCAGTTCTTC	CASSLTSGDSKQFF
few	.	TRBV6-4	TRBJ1-2	TGTGCCAGCAGGCCTCAACAGGGAATCCATGGCTACACCTTC	CASRPQQGIHGYTF
.	.	TRBV30	TRBJ1-1	TGTGCCTGGTCATATTTATGGGGTAACACTGAAGCTTTCTTT	CAWSYLWGNTEAFF
once	.	TRBV9	TRBJ2-2	TGTGCCAGCAGCGCCTCTGGACAGCTTGCGAACACCGGGGAGCTGTTTTTT	CASSASGQLANTGELFF
.	TRBD1	TRBV28	TRBJ2-5	TGTGCCAGCCGAAGAGGAATCCCGGGACAGGGCCAAGAGACCCAGTACTTC	CASRRGIPGQGQETQYF
few	.	TRBV10-3	TRBJ2-1	TGTGCCATCAGTGATCCGGGCCTAAAACTTAATGAGCAGTTCTTC	CAISDPGLKLNEQFF
.	TRBD2	TRBV4-3	TRBJ2-5	TGCGCCAGCAGCCAAGAGGGCAGGGAGGGGGAGACCCAGTACTTC	CASSQEGREGETQYF
.	TRBD2	TRBV10-3	TRBJ2-1	TGTGCCATCAGTGAGTCCGAGCGGGGGGGCAATGAGCAGTTCTTC	CAISESERGGNEQFF
.	TRBD1	TRBV30	TRBJ1-6	TGTGCCTGGAGTGCGACAGGGGGCTCCCATAATTCACCCCTCCACTTT	CAWSATGGSHNSPLHF
.	.	TRBV6-1	TRBJ1-4	TGTGCCAGCAGCCGATTTGGGGGGGACGAAAAACTGTTTTTT	CASSRFGGDEKLFF
.	.	TRBV19	TRBJ2-1	TGTGCCAGTAGTATAGGGCTAGCTTCGAGCTCCTACAATGAGCAGTTCTTC	CASSIGLASSSYNEQFF
.	.	TRBV5-1	TRBJ2-5	TGCGCCAGCAGCTTGACAGGGTCACAAGAGACCCAGTACTTC	CASSLTGSQETQYF
.	.	TRBV10-2	TRBJ2-7	TGCGCCAGCAGTAAAGTCGGAGGGGCCTACGAGCAGTACTTC	CASSKVGGAYEQYF
few	.	TRBV27	TRBJ2-3	TGTGCCAGCAGCTCGGAACAGCCGACAGATACGCAGTATTTT	CASSSEQPTDTQYF
once	TRBD2	TRBV11-2	TRBJ2-7	TGTGCCAGCAGCTTAGCAACTCCCACTAGCGGGAGGAGCTCCTACGAGCAGTACTTC	CASSLATPTSGRSSYEQYF
.	TRBD1	TRBV10-3	TRBJ1-1	TGTGCCATCAGCCAAGGACAGGGCCTCATGAACACTGAAGCTTTCTTT	CAISQGQGLMNTEAFF
.	TRBD2	TRBV6-1	TRBJ2-7	TGTGCCAGCAGTGAAGCTAGACTAGCGGCGGGCCCCGGGCAGTACTTC	CASSEARLAAGPGQYF
.	TRBD2	TRBV30	TRBJ2-1	TGTGCCTGGAAGCCCGGGACTAGCGGACCGAATGAGCAGTTCTTC	CAWKPGTSGPNEQFF
.	.	TRBV10-2	TRBJ1-1	TGCGCCAGCAGTGATACCGGGCAATCAACGGTAGCTTTCTTT	CASSDTGQSTVAFF
.	.	TRBV19	TRBJ2-7	TGTGCCAGTAGTCGCGGCAACGAATACGAGCAGTACTTC	CASSRGNEYEQYF
.	.	TRBV4-2	TRBJ2-1	TGTGCCAGCAGCCAAGTTCCCTCAAATGAGCAGTTCTTC	CASSQVPSNEQFF
.	TRBD1	TRBV7-9	TRBJ1-6	TGTGCCAGCAGCCTTACCGGGGGACAGGGGAATTCACCCCTCCACTTT	CASSLTGGQGNSPLHF
.	.	TRBV18	TRBJ2-3	TGTGCCAGCTTCTACGGGGGCAGCACAGATACGCAGTATTTT	CASFYGGSTDTQYF
.	TRBD2	TRBV6-1	TRBJ2-7	TGTGCCAGCACTCAAGCTCGGACTAGCGGGAGGAGCGAGCAGTACTTC	CASTQARTSGRSEQYF
.	TRBD1	TRBV18	TRBJ2-3	TGTGCCAGCTCACCGAACAGGGGGGGCACAGATACGCAGTATTTT	CASSPNRGGTDTQYF
.	TRBD2	TRBV19	TRBJ2-7	TGTGCCAGTAGTTACGCGGCGGGGGGGTCCTACGAGCAGTACTTC	CASSYAAGGSYEQYF
.	.	TRBV28	TRBJ1-1	TGTGCCAGCAGTTTTGGATGGCAGAAGAACACTGAAGCTTTCTTT	CASSFGWQKNTEAFF
few	.	TRBV25-1	TRBJ1-3	TGTGCCAGCCAGGGGTTTGGAAACACCATATATTTT	CASQGFGNTIYF
.	.	TRBV5-4	TRBJ2-1	TGTGCCAGCTCCACAGGGTCGAGCTCCTACAATGAGCAGTTCTTC	CASSTGSSSYNEQFF
.	.	TRBV19	TRBJ2-7	TGTGCCAGTAGTAAAGCCCTAAACAGGGCCTACGAGCAGTACTTC	CASSKALNRAYEQYF
.	.	TRBV28	TRBJ1-5	TGTGCCAGCAGCGCAGGACAAAAGGTTCAGCCCCAGCATTTT	CASSAGQKVQPQHF
.	.	TRBV7-3	TRBJ1-3	TGTGCCAGCAGCTTAACGGGGGCCCCTAGCTCTGGAAACACCATATATTTT	CASSLTGAPSSGNTIYF
.	.	TRBV7-9	TRBJ2-7	TGTGCCAGCACCCCGAGGGCCGCCTCCTCCGAGCAGTACTTC	CASTPRAASSEQYF
.	TRBD2	TRBV27	TRBJ2-7	TGTGCCAGCAGTTTGGGGACTAGCGGAGTCTACGAGCAGTACTTC	CASSLGTSGVYEQYF
.	.	TRBV5-1	TRBJ1-1	TGCGCCAGCAGCTTGGTGTCAGACACTGAAGCTTTCTTT	CASSLVSDTEAFF
once	TRBD2	TRBV10-3	TRBJ2-2	TGTGCCATCCCCCTCAGCGGGACTAACACCGGGGAGCTGTTTTTT	CAIPLSGTNTGELFF
.	.	TRBV28	TRBJ2-7	TGTGCCAGCAGTCGAGTCGAGGGCGCTTCCTACGAGCAGTACTTC	CASSRVEGASYEQYF
.	.	TRBV18	TRBJ2-1	TGTGCCAGCTCACCTGCGGGACGGGGAAGGGATGAGCAGTTCTTC	CASSPAGRGRDEQFF